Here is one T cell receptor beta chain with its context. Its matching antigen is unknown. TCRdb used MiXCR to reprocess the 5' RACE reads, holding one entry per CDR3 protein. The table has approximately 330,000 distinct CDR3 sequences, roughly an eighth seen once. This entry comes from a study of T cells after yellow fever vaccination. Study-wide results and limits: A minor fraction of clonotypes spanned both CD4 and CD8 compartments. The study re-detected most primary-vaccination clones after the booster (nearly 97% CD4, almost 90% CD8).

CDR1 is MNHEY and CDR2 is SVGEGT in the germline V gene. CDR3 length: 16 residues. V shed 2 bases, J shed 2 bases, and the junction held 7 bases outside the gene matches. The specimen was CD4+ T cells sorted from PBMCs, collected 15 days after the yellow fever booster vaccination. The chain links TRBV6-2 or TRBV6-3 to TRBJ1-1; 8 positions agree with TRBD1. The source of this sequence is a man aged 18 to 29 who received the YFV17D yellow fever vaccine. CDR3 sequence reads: CASSYTGQGFNTEAFF. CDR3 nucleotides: TGTGCCAGCAGTTACACTGGACAGGGATTCAACACTGAAGCTTTCTTT.